The 23 T cell receptor beta chains below were found in one sample sequenced in a study of vaccination effects on CD4 cells after COVID-19. No antigens are known for them. Expansion with viral peptide pools was applied to antigen-specific CD4+ T cells by the ViraFEST assay prior to sequencing. An approximately 10-day culture period preceded the isolation of CD4+ T cells. None of these healthy vaccinees had been infected with SARS-CoV-2 before vaccination. The method was immunoSEQ multiplex PCR; TCRdb's version includes in-frame clones alone and lacks a portion of them. In the table there are about 71,000 clones, around 80% of which are singletons. Specimen: CD4+ T cells from PBMCs cultured with SARS-CoV-2 spike peptides, collected before COVID-19 vaccination. These receptors originate from a human donor who received a COVID-19 vaccine.

This chain links TRBV18 with TRBJ1-5; tentative D call: TRBD1 (5 bases). This CDR3 region has 14 residues. Germline assignment: CDR1 KGHSH and CDR2 LQKENI. Trimming took off 0 bases at V and 6 bases at J, with 9 bases between the two ends. CDR3 in amino acids: CASSPPGPAQPQHF. CDR3 sequence (DNA): TGTGCCAGCTCACCACCGGGGCCCGCTCAGCCCCAGCATTTT. Full variable domain (remainder filled in from reference TRBV18 and TRBJ1-5): NAGVMQNPRHLVRRRGQEARLRCSPMKGHSHVYWYRQLPEEGLKFMVYLQKENIIDESGMPKERFSAEFPKEGPSILRIQQVVRGDSAAYFCASSPPGPAQPQHFGDGTRLSIL.

The chain recombines TRBV6-5 with TRBJ1-2, with D possibly being TRBD1 (5 bases). CDR1 MNHEY and CDR2 SVGAGI come from the germline V gene. The CDR3 length is 13 residues. Trimming took 6 bases from V and 5 from J, leaving 13 bases between them. The CDR3 nucleotides read TGTGCCAGCAGCTGGGACCGACTTTATGGCTACACCTTC. As protein: CASSWDRLYGYTF.

The chain has TRBV7-8 and TRBJ2-1; D is possibly TRBD1 (6 bases). The CDR3 contains 14 residues. Trimming left V 5 bases short and J 5 bases short, with 13 bases between. Germline CDR1 SGHVS, CDR2 FQNEAQ. The CDR3, as DNA: TGTGCCAGCAGCGCAGGGGTTTCCGACAATGAGCAGTTCTTC. It yields the protein CASSAGVSDNEQFF.

The V call is TRBV4-2, the J call TRBJ1-3, with D uncertain. From germline, CDR1 is LGHNA and CDR2 YNFKEQ. This CDR3 has 14 amino acids. V was pared by 0 bases and J by 4 bases, with 7 bases between. The chain's CDR3 is CASSQEPTGNTIYF. CDR3 sequence (DNA): TGTGCCAGCAGCCAAGAACCGACAGGAAACACCATATATTTT.

The V call is TRBV6-5, the J call TRBJ1-4; D may be TRBD1 (6 bases). Per germline, CDR1 MNHEY and CDR2 SVGAGI. This CDR3 has 12 residues. CDR3 bases: TGTGCAGCGGGGGACATCGGAGAAAAACTGTTTTTT. Residues: CAAGDIGEKLFF.

The chain links TRBV3-1 (or the pseudogene TRBV3-2) to TRBJ1-6, with 10 bases aligning to TRBD1. Germline values: CDR1 LGHDT, CDR2 YNNKEL (reference sequence). The CDR3 sequence is 15 residues long. J was trimmed by 12 bases and V by 4 bases; bases with no gene match: 9. The CDR3 DNA follows: TGTGCCAGCAGCCCTAGACAGGGGGCGCCGGGACCCCTCCACTTT. Its protein is CASSPRQGAPGPLHF.

The rearrangement joins TRBV9 to TRBJ1-6, with D perhaps matching TRBD1 (6 bases). The germline gives CDR1 SGDLS, CDR2 YYNGEE. This CDR3 contains 16 residues. V lost 3 bases and J 5 bases, leaving 15 bases between the germline ends. CDR3 sequence reads: CASSGAGEVDNSPLHF. In nucleotides, the CDR3 is TGTGCCAGCAGCGGGGCAGGGGAAGTGGATAATTCACCCCTCCACTTT.

V gene TRBV19 combines with J gene TRBJ1-5; maybe TRBD1 (5 bases). V was clipped by 8 bases and J by 1 base, with 18 bases between them. Germline V CDR1 and CDR2: LNHDA, SQIVND (reference sequence). The CDR3 loop spans 16 amino acids. The CDR3 protein is CASGRGLSTSNQPQHF. The DNA of the CDR3 is TGTGCCAGTGGCCGGGGACTATCTACGAGCAATCAGCCCCAGCATTTT. Using reference TRBV19 and TRBJ1-5 for the parts outside the CDR3, the full variable domain is DGGITQSPKYLFRKEGQNVTLSCEQNLNHDAMYWYRQDPGQGLRLIYYSQIVNDFQKGDIAEGYSVSREKKESFPLTVTSAQKNPTAFYLCASGRGLSTSNQPQHFGDGTRLSIL.

The chain is built from TRBV3-1 (or the pseudogene TRBV3-2) and TRBJ2-6; D unresolved. The CDR3 consists of 15 residues. The germline V gene has CDR1 LGHDT and CDR2 YNNKEL (reference sequence). Trimming stripped 5 bases from V and 4 bases from J, with 12 bases between. CDR3 nucleotide sequence: TGTGCCAGCAGCTACACGACTTGGGGGGCCAACGTCCTGACTTTC. Translation gives CASSYTTWGANVLTF.

CDR3 residues: CASSEQTGTNEKLFF. The CDR3 coding sequence is TGTGCCAGCAGTGAACAGACAGGGACGAATGAAAAACTGTTTTTT. This rearrangement joins TRBV2 to TRBJ1-4; 7 bases align to TRBD1. The ends lost 2 bases at V and 5 bases at J; junction bases unmatched: 5. Germline lookup yields CDR1 SNHLY and CDR2 FYNNEI. CDR3 length: 15 residues.

This clone was detected only once. The same CDR3 also results from other DNA sequences found in this sample. This chain connects TRBV24-1 to TRBJ2-1; TRBD1 aligns across 9 bases. Looked up from germline, CDR1 is KGHDR and CDR2 is SFDVKD. CDR3 length: 15 residues. Losses at the gene ends were 7 bases for V and 9 bases for J; bases not matched to a gene: 12. The DNA of the CDR3 is TGTGCCACCAGATCTACGGGTACAGGGGGCAGTGAGCAGTTCTTC. Translation: CATRSTGTGGSEQFF.

This clone was seen a handful of times. The chain employs TRBV6-5 and TRBJ1-1; TRBD1 might be the D (5 bases). The V end lost 0 bases, the J end lost 4 bases, and 12 bases lay between the germline ends. The CDR3 covers 15 residues. Germline V gives CDR1 MNHEY, CDR2 SVGAGI. CDR3 nucleotides: TGTGCCAGCAGTTACTCGACATGGGGCCTCACTGAAGCTTTCTTT. Translating gives CASSYSTWGLTEAFF.

This clone was detected once. The chain employs TRBV4-1 and TRBJ1-5, with 10 nucleotides matching TRBD1. This CDR3 comprises 15 residues. Germline V lookup: CDR1 MGHRA, CDR2 YSYEKL. With V trimmed by 1 base and J by 5 bases, 2 bases remained unmatched. The CDR3, as DNA: TGCGCCAGCAGCCAAGGACAGGGGGCCTATCAGCCCCAGCATTTT. It codes for CASSQGQGAYQPQHF.

V is TRBV18 and J is TRBJ2-6; a possible D gene is TRBD1 (6 bases). Per the germline V gene, CDR1 is KGHSH and CDR2 is LQKENI. The CDR3 runs 17 residues. The V end lost 3 bases, the J end lost 2 bases, and 14 bases lay between the germline ends. CDR3 DNA sequence: TGTGCCAGCTCACCGCTCCGGGACAAGGCTGGGGCCAACGTCCTGACTTTC. Residues: CASSPLRDKAGANVLTF.

This chain joins TRBV6-5 and TRBJ1-2; D gene unclear. CDR3 length: 13 residues. Deletions cut 4 bases from V and 0 bases from J, with 6 bases between. Per the germline V gene, CDR1 is MNHEY and CDR2 is SVGAGI. CDR3 sequence (DNA): TGTGCCAGCAGTTTAGGCCCTAACTATGGCTACACCTTC. It is translated as CASSLGPNYGYTF.

This chain links TRBV9 with TRBJ2-3, with 8 bases fitting TRBD1. Germline V lookup: CDR1 SGDLS, CDR2 YYNGEE. This CDR3 spans 18 amino acids. Germline trimming cut 1 base from V and 3 bases from J; bases unmatched to any gene: 13. The CDR3 spells CASSVPRGRGLGTDTQYF. The CDR3, as DNA: TGTGCCAGCAGCGTACCTAGGGGCAGGGGGCTAGGTACAGATACGCAGTATTTT.

This clone was seen a single time. Different DNA sequences within this sample yield the same CDR3. The chain couples TRBV6-1 to TRBJ1-6, with a possible D match to TRBD1 (6 bases). Per the germline V gene, CDR1 is MNHNS and CDR2 is SASEGT. CDR3 length equals 15 residues. V lost 2 bases to trimming and J lost 4 bases, with 9 bases between them. Here the CDR3 reads CASSENRGYNSPLHF. The CDR3 bases are TGTGCCAGCAGTGAAAATAGGGGGTATAATTCACCCCTCCACTTT.

This chain uses TRBV12-5 with TRBJ1-6; D is unresolved. Trimming removed 6 bases from V and 7 bases from J, with 19 bases in between. Germline CDR1 LGHNT, CDR2 FRNRAP. This CDR3 spans 16 amino acids. The CDR3 spells CASGPLSGSVNSPLHF. The CDR3, as DNA: TGTGCTAGTGGCCCCCTGTCTGGGAGCGTGAATTCACCCCTCCACTTT.

The rearrangement joins TRBV19 to TRBJ1-5, with a possible D match to TRBD1 (5 bases). Germline CDR1 is LNHDA and CDR2 is SQIVND (reference sequence). The CDR3 contains 16 residues. The ends were cut back, 3 bases at V and 2 bases at J, with 14 bases in the middle. The CDR3, as DNA: TGTGCCAGTAGTATCGGGGCAGCTTTGGGCAATCAGCCCCAGCATTTT. Translation: CASSIGAALGNQPQHF.

The table lists this clone with a few counts. The chain combines TRBV2 with TRBJ1-2, with 7 bases matching TRBD1. Germline-derived CDR1 and CDR2 are SNHLY and FYNNEI. Unmatched junction bases numbered 7, after V lost 8 bases and J lost 1 base. The CDR3 covers 14 residues. The CDR3 here is CASLYRGINYGYTF. The CDR3 coding sequence is TGTGCCAGCCTATACAGGGGTATTAACTATGGCTACACCTTC.

CDR3 sequence: CASSIDGTGGYGYTF. The CDR3 DNA follows: TGTGCCAGTAGTATAGACGGGACGGGAGGCTATGGCTACACCTTC. The rearrangement joins TRBV19 to TRBJ1-2; tentative D call: TRBD1 (5 bases). This CDR3 has 15 amino acids. V lost 0 bases and J lost 4, with 12 bases in between. CDR1 is LNHDA and CDR2 is SQIVND in the germline V gene (reference sequence).

The rearrangement uses TRBV10-3 and TRBJ1-5, with 9 nucleotides matching TRBD1. The CDR3 extends over 15 amino acids. V trimming: 2 bases; J trimming: 5 bases; junction bases outside the gene matches: 4. Germline CDR1 is ENHRY and CDR2 is SYGVKD. DNA of the CDR3: TGTGCCATCAGTGAGACGTGGACAGGGGATCAGCCCCAGCATTTT. It codes for CAISETWTGDQPQHF.

This chain connects TRBV9 to TRBJ1-1; D not resolved. This CDR3 region has 13 residues. Germline CDR1 SGDLS, CDR2 YYNGEE. V lost 2 bases to trimming and J lost 0 bases, with 5 bases between them. CDR3 amino acids: CASSVTLNTEAFF. The CDR3 DNA sequence: TGTGCCAGCAGCGTCACGTTGAACACTGAAGCTTTCTTT.